This TCR beta chain was identified in a study of beta chain features in type 1 diabetes. Overall study context: The study found patients and healthy donors alike in age, gender and cell yields.

The study reverse transcribed the entire isolated RNA, so it sequenced expressed TCRB transcripts. Profiled with immunoSEQ multiplex PCR; TCRdb holds only in-frame clones, not every one. The sample includes about 930,000 clones, around a sixth of them seen just once. Germline CDR1 SGHRS, CDR2 YFSETQ. V gave up 2 bases and J gave up 5 bases, with 10 bases separating them. The CDR3 totals 13 residues. The sample was naive CD4+ T cells from blood. This TCR derives from a woman under 30 in good health. The chain joins TRBV5-1 to TRBJ1-2; D not certain. The CDR3 DNA is TGCGCCAGCAGCTTAGAGGCCCCTTATGGCTACACCTTC. It translates to CASSLEAPYGYTF.